This T cell receptor beta chain is from a study of shared clonotypes between healthy human individuals. The assay was immunoSEQ multiplex PCR, and TCRdb's table has in-frame clones only and misses some. The table lists a few million clones, just over 90% of them singletons. The germline CDR1 and CDR2 sequences are MNHEY and SMNVEV (reference sequence). Trimming cost V 3 bases and J 6 bases, with 13 bases left between them. The CDR3 consists of 14 residues. Input material: naive CD4+ T cells sorted from blood. Stated subset: CD45RA+ positively selected. V is TRBV27 and J is TRBJ2-3; either TRBD1 or TRBD2 may supply D (6 bases each). This clonotype was sampled from a man between 18 and 35 years old in good health. The CDR3 region has the DNA TGTGCCAGCAGTTTTATGGGGGGCAAGGATACGCAGTATTTT. This translates into CASSFMGGKDTQYF.